This is a list of T cell receptor beta chains from one sample in a study of beta chain features in type 1 diabetes. Clones were read by immunoSEQ multiplex PCR, and TCRdb kept only the in-frame ones, dropping some. In the table there are over 150,000 clones, approximately 9% of which are singletons. Sequenced material: central memory CD4+ T cells from blood. These receptors came from a woman younger than 35 with type 1 diabetes. Each CDR3 is given with its conserved first and last residue. The D gene is left open where the match is weak. Size values are once, few and many counts, or a class for expanded clones, and some rows have none.

clone size	V gene	J gene	D gene	CDR3 protein	CDR3 DNA
-	TRBV18	TRBJ2-1	-	CASSPGGTGRNEQFF	TGTGCCAGCTCACCAGGAGGCACCGGACGCAATGAGCAGTTCTTC
few	TRBV11-2	TRBJ2-5	-	CASSLGRQETQYF	TGTGCCAGCAGCTTGGGGAGGCAGGAGACCCAGTACTTC
-	TRBV30	TRBJ2-2	-	CAWRSHRELFF	TGTGCCTGGAGATCCCACAGGGAGCTGTTTTTT
few	TRBV28	TRBJ2-2	TRBD2	CASRGTSGRTGELFF	TGTGCCAGCAGGGGGACTAGCGGGAGAACCGGGGAGCTGTTTTTT
-	TRBV5-6	TRBJ1-2	TRBD1	CASSPGTGWGYTF	TGTGCCAGCAGTCCCGGGACAGGGTGGGGCTACACCTTC
-	TRBV7-2	TRBJ2-3	TRBD2	CASSRASGGTDTQYF	TGTGCCAGCAGCCGCGCTAGCGGGGGCACAGATACGCAGTATTTT
-	TRBV10-3	TRBJ2-5	-	CASSDGTQETQYF	TGTGCCAGCAGTGACGGGACTCAAGAGACCCAGTACTTC
many	TRBV28	TRBJ1-4	-	CASGTGNEKLFF	TGTGCCAGCGGAACGGGGAATGAAAAACTGTTTTTT
few	TRBV4-2	TRBJ2-5	TRBD2	CASGLAGGLNQETQYF	TGTGCCAGCGGACTAGCGGGAGGGCTAAACCAAGAGACCCAGTACTTC
few	TRBV5-6	TRBJ2-2	TRBD1	CASSLQQGARKTGELFF	TGTGCCAGCAGCCTACAACAGGGGGCGCGGAAGACCGGGGAGCTGTTTTTT
-	TRBV29-1	TRBJ2-7	-	CSVVGADNYEQYF	TGCAGCGTTGTGGGGGCTGATAACTACGAGCAGTACTTC
-	TRBV9	TRBJ1-4	TRBD1	CASSGKDRGEKLFF	TGTGCCAGCAGCGGAAAGGACAGGGGTGAAAAACTGTTTTTT
-	TRBV18	TRBJ2-1	TRBD1	CASSFRDRGSREQFF	TGTGCCAGCTCGTTCCGGGACAGGGGGTCTCGTGAGCAGTTCTTC
few	TRBV15	TRBJ2-1	-	CATSGTLAPEQFF	TGTGCCACCAGCGGAACTCTAGCGCCCGAGCAGTTCTTC
few	TRBV11-3	TRBJ2-1	-	CASSPRGQSQFSYNEQFF	TGTGCCAGCAGCCCCCGAGGACAGTCCCAATTCTCCTACAATGAGCAGTTCTTC
many	TRBV21-1	TRBJ2-3	-	CASSSPTGVGTDTQYF	TGTGCCAGCAGCAGCCCCACAGGGGTGGGCACAGATACGCAGTATTTT
-	TRBV4-1	TRBJ2-1	-	CASSQGYARNSYNEQFF	TGCGCCAGCAGCCAAGGCTACGCGAGAAACTCCTACAATGAGCAGTTCTTC
-	TRBV7-3	TRBJ2-5	TRBD2	CASSNGLAAQETQYF	TGTGCCAGCAGCAATGGACTAGCGGCACAAGAGACCCAGTACTTC
few	TRBV7-2	TRBJ2-7	-	CASSLSAGYEQYF	TGTGCCAGCAGCTTATCTGCAGGCTACGAGCAGTACTTC
few	TRBV7-2	TRBJ2-7	TRBD2	CASSLALAGGGYEQYF	TGTGCCAGCAGCTTAGCTCTAGCGGGAGGCGGATACGAGCAGTACTTC
-	TRBV7-2	TRBJ2-1	-	CASSLEVATFAEQFF	TGTGCCAGCAGCTTAGAGGTAGCCACCTTCGCTGAGCAGTTCTTC
-	TRBV11-1	TRBJ2-1	TRBD1	CASSLEGQGRHEQFF	TGTGCCAGCAGCTTAGAGGGACAGGGTAGGCATGAGCAGTTCTTC
-	TRBV19	TRBJ2-3	TRBD2	CASKQREGPTDTQYF	TGTGCCAGCAAACAGCGGGAGGGCCCCACAGATACGCAGTATTTT
-	TRBV2	TRBJ2-1	TRBD2	CASRAGRASGNEQFF	TGTGCCAGCAGGGCCGGTCGGGCTAGCGGCAATGAGCAGTTCTTC
-	TRBV7-9	TRBJ1-1	-	CASSYGAEAFF	TGTGCCAGCAGTTATGGGGCAGAAGCTTTCTTT
-	TRBV15	TRBJ1-2	-	CATSKDRNYGYTF	TGTGCCACCAGCAAGGACAGAAACTATGGCTACACCTTC
few	TRBV5-1	TRBJ1-5	-	CASSFGGADQPQHF	TGCGCCAGCAGCTTCGGGGGAGCCGATCAGCCCCAGCATTTT
few	TRBV18	TRBJ2-5	-	CASSPRPRGGETQYF	TGTGCCAGCTCCCCCAGACCTCGCGGTGGAGAGACCCAGTACTTC
few	TRBV2	TRBJ2-5	TRBD2	CASSTSARARKQETQYF	TGTGCCAGCAGTACTAGCGCCAGGGCCAGGAAGCAAGAGACCCAGTACTTC
-	TRBV10-3	TRBJ2-3	-	CAIRTGLHTDTQYF	TGTGCCATCAGAACGGGACTCCACACAGATACGCAGTATTTT
many	TRBV6-6	TRBJ2-1	-	CATKRGGLNEQFF	TGTGCCACCAAGAGGGGGGGATTAAATGAGCAGTTCTTC
few	TRBV7-3	TRBJ2-1	-	CASSPRGGRVGEQFF	TGTGCCAGCAGCCCCCGGGGTGGTAGGGTGGGTGAGCAGTTCTTC
few	TRBV7-9	TRBJ2-3	TRBD2	CASPGLAGGSGTDTQYF	TGTGCCAGCCCGGGACTAGCGGGAGGTAGTGGCACAGATACGCAGTATTTT
-	TRBV11-3	TRBJ2-5	TRBD2	CASIHGGGLETQYF	TGTGCCAGCATCCACGGGGGGGGCTTAGAGACCCAGTACTTC
-	TRBV5-1	TRBJ1-5	-	CASSLGLEEPQHF	TGCGCCAGCAGCTTGGGGTTGGAGGAGCCCCAGCATTTT
-	TRBV18	TRBJ1-2	TRBD1	CASSPNDRESYGYTF	TGTGCCAGCTCACCCAACGACAGGGAGTCCTATGGCTACACCTTC
-	TRBV28	TRBJ2-1	-	CASRRKEQFF	TGTGCCAGCAGGCGCAAGGAGCAGTTCTTC
-	TRBV20-1	TRBJ1-1	-	CSAYRVPEAFF	TGCAGTGCCTACAGGGTCCCTGAAGCTTTCTTT
-	TRBV23-1	TRBJ1-3	-	CARIKGPIYAGNTIYF	TGCGCCAGGATAAAGGGGCCGATTTACGCTGGAAACACCATATATTTT
-	TRBV5-1	TRBJ1-2	-	CASSPETAHGYTF	TGCGCCAGCAGCCCGGAGACGGCCCACGGCTACACCTTC
few	TRBV10-3	TRBJ2-7	TRBD2	CAISVPGGREQYF	TGTGCCATCAGTGTGCCGGGGGGGCGCGAGCAGTACTTC
few	TRBV2	TRBJ2-7	-	CASSGTGNYEQYF	TGTGCCAGCAGTGGAACAGGGAACTACGAGCAGTACTTC
few	TRBV5-1	TRBJ1-2	-	CASSLPGGQYYGYTF	TGCGCCAGCAGCTTGCCGGGAGGGCAGTACTATGGCTACACCTTC
few	TRBV7-7	TRBJ2-1	TRBD1	CASSRDRDHNEQFF	TGTGCTAGTAGCCGGGACAGGGACCACAATGAGCAGTTCTTC
medium-sized	TRBV19	TRBJ2-1	-	CASSQYNEQFF	TGTGCCAGTAGTCAATACAATGAGCAGTTCTTC